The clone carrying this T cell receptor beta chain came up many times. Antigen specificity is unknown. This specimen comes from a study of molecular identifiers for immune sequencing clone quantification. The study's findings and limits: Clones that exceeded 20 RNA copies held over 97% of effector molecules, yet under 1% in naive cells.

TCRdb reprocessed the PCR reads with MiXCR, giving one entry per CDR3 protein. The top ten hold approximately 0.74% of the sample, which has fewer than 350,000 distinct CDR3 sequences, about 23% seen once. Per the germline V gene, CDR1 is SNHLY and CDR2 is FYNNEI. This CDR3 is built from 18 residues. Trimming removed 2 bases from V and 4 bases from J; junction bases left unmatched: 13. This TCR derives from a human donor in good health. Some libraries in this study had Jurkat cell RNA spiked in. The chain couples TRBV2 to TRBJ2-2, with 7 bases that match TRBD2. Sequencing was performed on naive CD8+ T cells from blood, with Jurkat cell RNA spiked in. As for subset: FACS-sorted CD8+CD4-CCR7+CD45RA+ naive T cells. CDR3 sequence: CASSEMAPGTKGTGELFF. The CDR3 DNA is TGTGCCAGCAGTGAAATGGCCCCCGGGACTAAGGGCACCGGGGAGCTGTTTTTT.